This passage covers 8 T cell receptor beta chains from one sample sequenced in a study of shared clonotypes between healthy human individuals. Measured with immunoSEQ multiplex PCR; TCRdb has only the in-frame clones, and not every one. The repertoire holds over a million clones, with roughly 80% as singletons. What was sequenced was memory CD4+ T cells sorted from blood. Regarding subset: CD45RA-negative fraction. These receptors were collected from a man younger than 35 in good health.

This chain connects TRBV11-1 to TRBJ1-1; tentatively, D is TRBD1 (5 bases). Germline V CDR1 and CDR2: SGHAT, FQDESV (reference sequence). CDR3 length equals 11 residues. V lost 5 bases and J lost 7, with 8 bases in between. In nucleotides, the CDR3 is TGTGCCAGCAGCCTACAGGTTGAAGCTTTCTTT. It encodes CASSLQVEAFF.

This sequence joins TRBV19 and TRBJ2-7; D may correspond to TRBD1 or TRBD2 (5 bases each). Between the trimmed V and J ends, which lost 3 bases and 6 bases, there was a span of 15 bases. Germline V CDR1 and CDR2: LNHDA, SQIVND (reference sequence). The CDR3 consists of 14 residues. CDR3 sequence reads: CASSIARGRGEQYF. DNA for the CDR3: TGTGCCAGTAGTATCGCTAGGGGACGGGGCGAGCAGTACTTC.

The chain is built from TRBV19 and TRBJ2-2; TRBD1 agrees at 7 bases. CDR3 length equals 13 residues. Germline trimming cut 3 bases from V and 9 bases from J; bases unmatched to any gene: 4. Germline assignment: CDR1 LNHDA and CDR2 SQIVND (reference sequence). The CDR3 sequence: CASSIDRDRELFF. The CDR3 DNA reads as TGTGCCAGTAGTATCGACAGGGACCGGGAGCTGTTTTTT.

V is TRBV10-3 and J is TRBJ2-6; D ambiguous. The V end lost 4 bases, the J end lost 0 bases, and 4 bases lay between the germline ends. The CDR3 runs 14 residues. CDR1 is ENHRY and CDR2 is SYGVKD in the germline V gene. The CDR3 DNA sequence: TGTGCCATCAGTGGCAGCTCTGGGGCCAACGTCCTGACTTTC. It encodes CAISGSSGANVLTF.

The chain joins TRBV7-2 to TRBJ2-5; tentatively, D is TRBD2 (6 bases). The V and J ends lost 4 bases and 7 bases respectively, with 13 bases between them. This CDR3 region has 13 residues. The germline V gene encodes CDR1 SGHTA and CDR2 FQGNSA. CDR3 coding DNA: TGTGCCAGCAGCTACCGACCGGAGGGGACCCAGTACTTC. Residues: CASSYRPEGTQYF.

This clone was seen only a few times. The chain is built from TRBV27 and TRBJ1-5; D might be TRBD1 (6 bases). From germline, CDR1 is MNHEY and CDR2 SMNVEV (reference sequence). The CDR3 runs to 14 residues. V dropped 6 bases and J dropped 0 bases, with 9 bases sitting between them. The chain's CDR3 is CASRGGHSNQPQHF. DNA of the CDR3: TGTGCCAGCAGGGGGGGCCATAGCAATCAGCCCCAGCATTTT.

This clone has a count of ten or more. This chain connects TRBV19 to TRBJ1-2; D remains unclear. There are 13 residues in the CDR3. The germline gives CDR1 LNHDA, CDR2 SQIVND (reference sequence). V shed 4 bases and J shed 3 bases, with 9 bases lying between them. DNA for the CDR3: TGTGCCAGTAGTACTCCGGTCGACTATGGCTACACCTTC. Its translation: CASSTPVDYGYTF.

CDR3 sequence (DNA): TGTGCCAGCTCACAAAGGGGGGAGACCTACGAGCAGTACTTC. Translated, it gives CASSQRGETYEQYF. The chain has TRBV18 and TRBJ2-7; D is possibly TRBD1 or TRBD2 (6 bases each). V was clipped by 4 bases and J by 2 bases, with 12 bases between them. CDR3 length: 14 amino acids. Germline V gives CDR1 KGHSH, CDR2 LQKENI.